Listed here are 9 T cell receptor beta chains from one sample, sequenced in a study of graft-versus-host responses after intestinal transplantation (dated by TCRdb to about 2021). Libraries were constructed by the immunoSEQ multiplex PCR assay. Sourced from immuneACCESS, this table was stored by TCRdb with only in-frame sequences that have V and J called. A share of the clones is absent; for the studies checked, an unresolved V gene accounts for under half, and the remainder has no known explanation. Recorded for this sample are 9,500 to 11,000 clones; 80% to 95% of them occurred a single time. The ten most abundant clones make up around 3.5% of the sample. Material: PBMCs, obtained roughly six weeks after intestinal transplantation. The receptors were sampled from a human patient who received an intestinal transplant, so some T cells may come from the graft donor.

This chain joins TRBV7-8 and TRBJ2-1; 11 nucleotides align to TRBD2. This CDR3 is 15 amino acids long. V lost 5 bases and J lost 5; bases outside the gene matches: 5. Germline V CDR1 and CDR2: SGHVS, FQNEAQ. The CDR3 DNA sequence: TGTGCCAGCAGCGACCTAGCGGGGGGACACAATGAGCAGTTCTTC. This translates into CASSDLAGGHNEQFF.

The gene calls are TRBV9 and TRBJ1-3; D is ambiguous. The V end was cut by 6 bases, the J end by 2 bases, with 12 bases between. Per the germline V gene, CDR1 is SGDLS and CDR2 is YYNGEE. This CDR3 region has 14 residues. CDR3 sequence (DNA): TGTGCCAGCACCGGGTCCTCTCCTGGAAACACCATATATTTT. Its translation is CASTGSSPGNTIYF.

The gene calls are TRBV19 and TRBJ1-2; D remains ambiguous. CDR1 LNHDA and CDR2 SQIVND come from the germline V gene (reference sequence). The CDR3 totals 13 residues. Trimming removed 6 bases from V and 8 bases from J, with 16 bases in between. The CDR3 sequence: CASRFSGVDGYTF. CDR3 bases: TGTGCCAGTAGGTTCTCGGGAGTCGACGGCTACACCTTC.

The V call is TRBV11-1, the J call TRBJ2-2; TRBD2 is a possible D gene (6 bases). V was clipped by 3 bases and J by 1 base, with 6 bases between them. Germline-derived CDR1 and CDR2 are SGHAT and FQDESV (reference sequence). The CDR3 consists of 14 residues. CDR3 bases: TGTGCCAGCAGCTTGGGACTGAACACCGGGGAGCTGTTTTTT. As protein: CASSLGLNTGELFF.

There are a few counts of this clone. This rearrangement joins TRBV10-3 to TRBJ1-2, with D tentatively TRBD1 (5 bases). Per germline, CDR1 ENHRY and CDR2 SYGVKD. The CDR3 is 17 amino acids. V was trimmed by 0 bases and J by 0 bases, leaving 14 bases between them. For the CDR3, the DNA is TGTGCCATCAGTGAGTCGAAGAGAAGACAGCCTAACTATGGCTACACCTTC. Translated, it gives CAISESKRRQPNYGYTF.

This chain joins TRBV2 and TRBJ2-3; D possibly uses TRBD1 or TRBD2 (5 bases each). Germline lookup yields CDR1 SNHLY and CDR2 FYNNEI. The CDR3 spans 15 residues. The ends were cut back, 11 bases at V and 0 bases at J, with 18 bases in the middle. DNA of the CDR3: TGTGCCGTTACCGGGACCCAGACTAGCACAGATACGCAGTATTTT. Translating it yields CAVTGTQTSTDTQYF.

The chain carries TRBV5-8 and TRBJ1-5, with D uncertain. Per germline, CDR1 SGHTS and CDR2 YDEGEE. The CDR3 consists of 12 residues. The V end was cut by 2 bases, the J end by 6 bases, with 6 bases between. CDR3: CASSFEAQPQHF. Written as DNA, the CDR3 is TGTGCCAGCAGCTTTGAGGCTCAGCCCCAGCATTTT.

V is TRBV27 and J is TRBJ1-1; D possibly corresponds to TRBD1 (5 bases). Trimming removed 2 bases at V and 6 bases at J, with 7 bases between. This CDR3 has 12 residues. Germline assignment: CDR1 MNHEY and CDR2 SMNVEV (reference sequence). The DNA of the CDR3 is TGTGCCAGCAGTTTACGGGGGGCTGAAGCTTTCTTT. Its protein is CASSLRGAEAFF.

The CDR3 region is CASSLSGHYGYTF. CDR3 nucleotides: TGTGCCAGCAGCTTATCCGGCCACTATGGCTACACCTTC. J is TRBJ1-2 and V is TRBV7-3; unclear D gene. Germline CDR1 is SGHTA and CDR2 is FQGTGA. V lost 2 bases to trimming and J lost 3 bases, with 7 bases between them. CDR3 size: 13 residues.